This passage covers 22 T cell receptor beta chains from one sample sequenced in a study of vaccination and CD4 T cells after COVID-19. Treatment: roughly ten-day PBMC culture with coronavirus spike peptide pools or control peptides (ViraFEST assay). Gathered ahead of the COVID-19 pandemic (2011-2018) were the CD4+ T cells of the unexposed donor. CD4+ T cells that had been cultured provided DNA sequenced with the Oncomine TCR Beta short-read assay. The template was genomic DNA from cultured CD4+ T cells. Via MiXCR, TCRdb re-called the PCR reads, giving one row per CDR3 protein. The table lists 9,500 or so distinct CDR3 sequences, about 35% of them singletons. These receptors' antigens are unknown. The sequenced sample was CD4+ T cells from blood, cultured in vitro. The receptors were sampled from a human donor in good health.

The V gene is TRBV27, the J gene TRBJ1-1; D is possibly TRBD1 (6 bases). Germline V CDR1 and CDR2: MNHEY, SMNVEV (reference sequence). This CDR3 contains 15 residues. Trimming stripped 1 base from V and 6 bases from J, with 15 bases between. CDR3 loop: CASSLFGGSRAEAFF. Here the CDR3 DNA reads TGTGCCAGCAGTTTATTCGGGGGCTCTAGGGCTGAAGCTTTCTTT.

The chain employs TRBV19 and TRBJ1-6, with 7 bases aligning to TRBD1. CDR3 length equals 16 residues. Germline values: CDR1 LNHDA, CDR2 SQIVND (reference sequence). V shed 5 bases, J shed 7 bases, and the junction held 11 bases outside the gene matches. This chain's CDR3 is CASSRTQGDGNSPLHF. CDR3 in DNA: TGTGCCAGTAGTCGAACTCAGGGGGATGGGAATTCACCCCTCCACTTT.

Only a few counts were recorded for this clonotype. The chain has TRBV6-1 and TRBJ1-2; possible D gene TRBD1, 6 bases. V lost 5 bases to trimming and J lost 4 bases, with 11 bases between them. The V gene's germline CDR1 is MNHNS and CDR2 SASEGT. The CDR3 is 13 amino acids. The DNA of the CDR3 is TGTGCCAGCAGTCAACAGGGTAGCTATGGCTACACCTTC. Amino acids: CASSQQGSYGYTF.

This clonotype is medium-sized by share. CDR3 sequence: CASSLGPRRETQYF. The CDR3 DNA is TGTGCCAGCAGCTTAGGGCCCCGTAGGGAGACCCAGTACTTC. This chain uses TRBV7-2 with TRBJ2-5; the D is unclear. The CDR3 totals 14 residues. The germline V and J ends were trimmed by 1 base and 5 bases, with 11 bases remaining between them. Germline V lookup: CDR1 SGHTA, CDR2 FQGNSA. The whole variable domain, remainder taken from reference TRBV7-2 and TRBJ2-5, is GAGVSQSPSNKVTEKGKDVELRCDPISGHTALYWYRQSLGQGLEFLIYFQGNSAPDKSGLPSDRFSAERTGGSVSTLTIQRTQQEDSAVYLCASSLGPRRETQYFGPGTRLLVL.

This chain connects TRBV6-1 to TRBJ2-1; TRBD2 matches at 7 bases. There are 14 residues in the CDR3. From germline, CDR1 is MNHNS and CDR2 SASEGT. Unmatched junction bases numbered 11, after V lost 6 bases and J lost 9 bases. The CDR3 DNA reads TGTGCCAGCAGGGTTAGCGGGCCCTCAGGTGAGCAGTTCTTC. Translation gives CASRVSGPSGEQFF.

The chain couples TRBV19 to TRBJ2-5; D perhaps matches TRBD2 (5 bases). Germline CDR1 LNHDA, CDR2 SQIVND (reference sequence). The length of the CDR3 is 15 residues. V was shortened by 4 bases and J by 5 bases, with 17 bases between the two germline ends. CDR3 region: CASSNPGASWETQYF. Written as DNA, the CDR3 is TGTGCCAGTAGTAACCCTGGTGCTAGCTGGGAGACCCAGTACTTC.

This clonotype has a handful of counts. CDR3 bases: TGTGCCAGCAGCTTGACTCGAAGCGTGGGTACGACTGAAGCTTTCTTT. Its protein is CASSLTRSVGTTEAFF. The chain uses TRBV7-9 and TRBJ1-1; no reliable D call. The germline V gene has CDR1 SEHNR and CDR2 FQNEAQ (reference sequence). Trimming removed 3 bases at V and 5 bases at J, with 19 bases between. The CDR3 is 16 residues long. Variable domain in full (rest from reference TRBV7-9 and TRBJ1-1): DTGVSQNPRHKITKRGQNVTFRCDPISEHNRLYWYRQTLGQGPEFLTYFQNEAQLEKSRLLSDRFSAERPKGSFSTLEIQRTEQGDSAMYLCASSLTRSVGTTEAFFGQGTRLTVV.

The rearrangement uses TRBV2 and TRBJ2-7; possible D gene TRBD2, 6 bases. The J call is uncertain, as TRBJ2-1 better fits the DNA end. This CDR3 has 16 amino acids. Germline V gene sequence: CDR1 SNHLY, CDR2 FYNNEI. The CDR3 sequence: CASSEGGRGTWNEQFF. The CDR3 DNA reads TGTGCCAGCAGTGAGGGAGGCCGAGGAACATGGAATGAGCAGTTCTTC.

The chain recombines TRBV20-1 with TRBJ2-7; D gene ambiguous. Germline loops: CDR1 DFQATT, CDR2 SNEGSKA (reference sequence). Trimming removed 5 bases from V and 3 bases from J, with 8 bases in between. CDR3 size: 11 residues. The CDR3 reads CSASYGYEQYF. CDR3 coding DNA: TGCAGTGCTTCATATGGCTACGAGCAGTACTTC.

The rearrangement joins TRBV7-2 to TRBJ2-3; 10 bases are a match to TRBD2. J lost 4 bases, V lost 5 bases, and 9 bases had no gene match. CDR1 is SGHTA and CDR2 is FQGNSA in the germline V gene. The CDR3 contains 16 residues. CDR3 DNA: TGTGCCAGCAGCCCTTACCCTAGCGGGAGCGCAGATACGCAGTATTTT. The encoded protein is CASSPYPSGSADTQYF. The whole variable domain, filled in from reference TRBV7-2 and TRBJ2-3, reads GAGVSQSPSNKVTEKGKDVELRCDPISGHTALYWYRQSLGQGLEFLIYFQGNSAPDKSGLPSDRFSAERTGGSVSTLTIQRTQQEDSAVYLCASSPYPSGSADTQYFGPGTRLTVL.

V is TRBV27 and J is TRBJ1-3; tentative D call: TRBD1 (6 bases). CDR3 length: 13 residues. Between the trimmed V and J ends, which lost 6 bases and 0 bases, there was a span of 6 bases. Germline CDR1 MNHEY, CDR2 SMNVEV (reference sequence). The CDR3 DNA follows: TGTGCCAGCAGGGACAGCTCTGGAAACACCATATATTTT. Translation: CASRDSSGNTIYF.

Concerning this clonotype: At one end, the junction sequence differs from germline, possibly due to a read error. The chain uses TRBV2 and TRBJ1-1, with D hard to call. CDR3 length: 11 amino acids. Looked up from germline, CDR1 is SNHLY and CDR2 is FYNNEI. CDR3 bases: TGTGCCAGCAGGGCTACAGCTGAAGCTCTCTTT. Translation: CASRATAEALF.

By share, this clonotype ranks as medium-sized. The V and J genes are TRBV15 and TRBJ1-5; D gene unclear. With 5 bases removed from V and 4 bases from J, the gap between germline ends came to 9 bases. Germline loops: CDR1 LNHNV, CDR2 YYDKDF (reference sequence). The length of the CDR3 is 13 residues. The CDR3 spells CATSPRTNQPQHF. The CDR3 nucleotides are TGTGCCACCAGCCCCCGGACGAATCAGCCCCAGCATTTT.

This clonotype was detected only a few times. The chain has TRBV19 and TRBJ1-5; 12 bases fit TRBD1. Unmatched junction bases numbered 8, after V lost 5 bases and J lost 3 bases. Germline V gene sequence: CDR1 LNHDA, CDR2 SQIVND (reference sequence). This CDR3 comprises 17 residues. CDR3 residues: CASSPRDRGPINQPQHF. DNA of the CDR3: TGTGCCAGTAGTCCCCGGGACAGGGGGCCCATCAATCAGCCCCAGCATTTT.

The V gene is TRBV6-1, the J gene TRBJ1-2; 7 bases map to TRBD1. This CDR3 has 12 residues. Germline V gene sequence: CDR1 MNHNS, CDR2 SASEGT. V gave up 9 bases and J gave up 2 bases; unmatched junction bases: 3. CDR3 in amino acids: CASKGQNYGYTF. The CDR3 bases are TGTGCCAGTAAGGGACAGAACTATGGCTACACCTTC.

V and J are TRBV7-2 and TRBJ1-2; D not resolved. From germline, CDR1 is SGHTA and CDR2 FQGNSA. CDR3 size: 13 residues. Trimming removed 7 bases from V and 1 base from J, with 10 bases in between. The CDR3 loop reads CASIPKVNYGYTF. In DNA form, the CDR3 reads TGTGCCAGCATCCCCAAAGTTAACTATGGCTACACCTTC.

This clonotype appeared a few times. The chain employs TRBV10-3 and TRBJ1-5, with D possibly being TRBD1 (6 bases). Germline loops: CDR1 ENHRY, CDR2 SYGVKD. Deletions cut 1 base from V and 15 bases from J, with 22 bases between. The CDR3 length is 15 residues. For the CDR3, the DNA is TGTGCCATCAGTGAGTTCGAAGGACAGCAACTCCGCCGGCATTTT. Translation: CAISEFEGQQLRRHF.

This clonotype is termed medium-sized. The V and J genes are TRBV11-3 and TRBJ2-1; a possible D gene is TRBD2 (5 bases). CDR3 length equals 15 residues. Trimming removed 0 bases at V and 3 bases at J, with 9 bases between. Germline V gene sequence: CDR1 SGHNT, CDR2 YENEEA. CDR3 loop: CASSLDRGLYNEQFF. The CDR3 DNA reads as TGTGCCAGCAGCTTAGATCGCGGACTCTACAATGAGCAGTTCTTC.

In its sample, this clonotype was seen a few times. This chain connects TRBV20-1 to TRBJ2-1; unclear D gene. This CDR3 is 13 amino acids long. Trimming removed 3 bases from V and 4 bases from J, with 10 bases in between. The germline CDR1 and CDR2 sequences are DFQATT and SNEGSKA (reference sequence). The CDR3 nucleotides are TGCAGTGCTAGGATCCCCTTATACAATGAGCAGTTCTTC. Protein: CSARIPLYNEQFF.

The chain links TRBV2 to TRBJ2-1; no clear D gene. CDR1 SNHLY and CDR2 FYNNEI come from the germline V gene. The CDR3 runs to 14 residues. V lost 3 bases, J lost 0 bases, and 6 bases lay in between. The CDR3 protein is CASSDRSSYNEQFF. Written as DNA, the CDR3 is TGTGCCAGCAGTGACAGGTCCTCCTACAATGAGCAGTTCTTC.

This sequence joins TRBV30 and TRBJ2-5; the match to TRBD2 covers 12 bases. Germline assignment: CDR1 GTSNPN and CDR2 SVGIG (reference sequence). V lost 1 base and J lost 5; bases outside the gene matches: 2. CDR3 length: 14 amino acids. CDR3 in amino acids: CAWSDLAGGETQYF. DNA for the CDR3: TGTGCCTGGAGTGACCTAGCGGGAGGGGAGACCCAGTACTTC.

V is TRBV28 and J is TRBJ1-2, with 7 positions matching TRBD1. Looked up from germline, CDR1 is MDHEN and CDR2 is SYDVKM. The CDR3 has 12 residues. V lost 9 bases, J lost 5 bases, and 6 bases stayed unmatched. The CDR3, as DNA: TGTGCCAGTAACCGGGACAGATATGGCTACACCTTC. It is translated as CASNRDRYGYTF.